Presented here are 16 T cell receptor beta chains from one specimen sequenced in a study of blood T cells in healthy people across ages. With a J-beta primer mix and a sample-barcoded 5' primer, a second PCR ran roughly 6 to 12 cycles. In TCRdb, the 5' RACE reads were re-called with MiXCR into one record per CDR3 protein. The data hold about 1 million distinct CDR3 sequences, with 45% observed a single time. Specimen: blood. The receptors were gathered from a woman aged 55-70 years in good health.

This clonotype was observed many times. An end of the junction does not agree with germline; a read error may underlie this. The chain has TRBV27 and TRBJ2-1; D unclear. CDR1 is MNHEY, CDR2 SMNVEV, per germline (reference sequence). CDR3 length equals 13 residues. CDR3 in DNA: TGTGCCAGCAGCTTATACAGATACAATGAGCAGTTCTTC. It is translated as CASSLYRYNEQFF.

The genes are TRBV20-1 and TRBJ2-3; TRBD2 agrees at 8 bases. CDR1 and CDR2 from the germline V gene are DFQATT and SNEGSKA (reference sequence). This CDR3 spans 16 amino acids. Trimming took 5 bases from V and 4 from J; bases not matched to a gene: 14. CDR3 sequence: CSAGSSGLGFADTQYF. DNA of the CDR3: TGCAGTGCTGGATCGTCGGGACTAGGATTCGCAGATACGCAGTATTTT.

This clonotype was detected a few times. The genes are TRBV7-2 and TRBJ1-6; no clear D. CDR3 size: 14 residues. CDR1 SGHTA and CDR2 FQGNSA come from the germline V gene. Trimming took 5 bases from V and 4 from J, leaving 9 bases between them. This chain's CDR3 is CASSVGPYNSPLHF. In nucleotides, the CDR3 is TGTGCCAGCAGCGTAGGCCCTTATAATTCACCCCTCCACTTT.

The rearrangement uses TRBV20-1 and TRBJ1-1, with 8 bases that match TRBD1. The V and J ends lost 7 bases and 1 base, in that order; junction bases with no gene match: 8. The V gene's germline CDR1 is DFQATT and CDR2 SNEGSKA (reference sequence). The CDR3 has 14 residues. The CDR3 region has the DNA TGCAGTGTGATCAGGGGGCACGGGAACACTGAAGCTTTCTTT. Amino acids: CSVIRGHGNTEAFF.

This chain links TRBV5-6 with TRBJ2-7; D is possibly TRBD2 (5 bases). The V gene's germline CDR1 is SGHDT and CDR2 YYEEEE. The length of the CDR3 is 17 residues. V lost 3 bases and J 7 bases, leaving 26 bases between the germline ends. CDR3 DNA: TGTGCCAGCAGCTCCCAATCGCGAGGGTCCTCCTACAATGAGCAGTACTTC. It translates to CASSSQSRGSSYNEQYF.

The CDR3 DNA reads as TGCAGTGCTACGAACCCGACTCGGACTGGTAACTCGCTGGGGGAGCAGTACTTC. Translated, it gives CSATNPTRTGNSLGEQYF. This chain links TRBV20-1 with TRBJ2-7; possibly TRBD2 for D (5 bases). Germline loops: CDR1 DFQATT, CDR2 SNEGSKA (reference sequence). V was pared by 4 bases and J by 7 bases, with 32 bases between. The CDR3 runs to 18 residues.

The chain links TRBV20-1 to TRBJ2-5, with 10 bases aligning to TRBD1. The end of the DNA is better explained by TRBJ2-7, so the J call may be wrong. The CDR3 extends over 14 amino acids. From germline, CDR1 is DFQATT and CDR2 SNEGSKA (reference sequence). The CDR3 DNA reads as TGCAGTGCGCCGGCCGGACAGGGGGTCTACGAGCAGTACTTC. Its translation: CSAPAGQGVYEQYF.

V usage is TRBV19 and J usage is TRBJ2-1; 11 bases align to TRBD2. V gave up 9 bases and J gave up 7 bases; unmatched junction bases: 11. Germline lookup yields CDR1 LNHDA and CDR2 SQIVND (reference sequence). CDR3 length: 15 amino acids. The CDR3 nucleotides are TGTGCCAGCCAGGTAGCGGGAGGGCCTTTGAATGAGCAGTTCTTC. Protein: CASQVAGGPLNEQFF.

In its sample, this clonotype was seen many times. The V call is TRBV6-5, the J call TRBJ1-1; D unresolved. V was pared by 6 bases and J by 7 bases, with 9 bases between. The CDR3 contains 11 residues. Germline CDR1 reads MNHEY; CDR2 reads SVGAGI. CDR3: CASSSSGEAFF. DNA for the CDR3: TGTGCCAGCAGCTCCAGTGGTGAAGCTTTCTTT.

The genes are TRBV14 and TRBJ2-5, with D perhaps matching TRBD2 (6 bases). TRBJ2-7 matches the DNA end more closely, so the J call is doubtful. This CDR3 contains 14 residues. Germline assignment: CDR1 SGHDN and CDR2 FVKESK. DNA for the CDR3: TGTGCCAGCAGCCCCCGGAGAGGGAGGCACGAGCAGTACTTC. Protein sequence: CASSPRRGRHEQYF.

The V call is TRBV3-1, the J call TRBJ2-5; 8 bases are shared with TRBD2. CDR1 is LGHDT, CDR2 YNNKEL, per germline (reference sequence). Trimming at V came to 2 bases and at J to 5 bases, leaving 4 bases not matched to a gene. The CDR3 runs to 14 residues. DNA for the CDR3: TGTGCCAGCAGCCAATCAATAGCGGGGGAGACCCAGTACTTC. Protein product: CASSQSIAGETQYF.

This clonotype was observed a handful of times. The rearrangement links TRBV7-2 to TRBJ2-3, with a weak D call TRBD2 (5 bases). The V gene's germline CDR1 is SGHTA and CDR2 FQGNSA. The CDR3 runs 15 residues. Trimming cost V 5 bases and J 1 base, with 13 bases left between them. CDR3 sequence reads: CASSQPSGGTDTQYF. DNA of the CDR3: TGTGCCAGCAGCCAGCCCAGCGGAGGCACAGATACGCAGTATTTT. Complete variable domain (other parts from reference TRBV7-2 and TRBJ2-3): GAGVSQSPSNKVTEKGKDVELRCDPISGHTALYWYRQSLGQGLEFLIYFQGNSAPDKSGLPSDRFSAERTGGSVSTLTIQRTQQEDSAVYLCASSQPSGGTDTQYFGPGTRLTVL.

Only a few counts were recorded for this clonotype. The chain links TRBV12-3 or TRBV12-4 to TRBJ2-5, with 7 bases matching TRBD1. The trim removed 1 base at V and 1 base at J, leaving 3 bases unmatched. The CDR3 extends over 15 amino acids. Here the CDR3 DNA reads TGTGCCAGCAGTTTAGTGGGACAGACCCAAGAGACCCAGTACTTC. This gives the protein CASSLVGQTQETQYF.

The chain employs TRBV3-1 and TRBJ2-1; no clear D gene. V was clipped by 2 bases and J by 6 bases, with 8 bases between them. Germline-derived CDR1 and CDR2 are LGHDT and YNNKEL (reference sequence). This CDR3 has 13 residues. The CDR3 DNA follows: TGTGCCAGCAGCCAATTCGAGTTCAATGAGCAGTTCTTC. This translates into CASSQFEFNEQFF.

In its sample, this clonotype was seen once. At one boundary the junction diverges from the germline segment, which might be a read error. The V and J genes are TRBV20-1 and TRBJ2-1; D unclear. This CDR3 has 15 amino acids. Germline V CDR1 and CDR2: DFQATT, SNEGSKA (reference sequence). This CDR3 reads CGATPRTGPYNEQFF. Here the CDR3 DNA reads TGCGGTGCTACTCCGCGGACCGGACCCTACAATGAGCAGTTCTTC.

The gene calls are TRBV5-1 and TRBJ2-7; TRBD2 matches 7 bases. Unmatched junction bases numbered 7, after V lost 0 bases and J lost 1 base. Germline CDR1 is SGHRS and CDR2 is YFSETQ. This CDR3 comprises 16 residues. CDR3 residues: CASSLAPSGVSYEQYF. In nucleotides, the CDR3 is TGCGCCAGCAGCTTGGCTCCTAGCGGAGTTTCCTACGAGCAGTACTTC.